These T cell receptor beta chains were read from a single sample in a study of vaccination and CD4 T cells after COVID-19. Via MiXCR, TCRdb re-called the PCR reads, giving one row per CDR3 protein. The sample has 7,000 to 9,000 distinct CDR3 sequences; around two thirds are singletons. For these receptors, no antigen is known. Sequences were obtained from CD4+ T cells from blood, cultured in vitro. The receptor set was obtained from a human donor who had recovered from COVID-19. CDR3s include the opening cysteine and the closing phenylalanine or tryptophan. The order of the fields is clone size, D gene, J gene, V gene, CDR3 DNA, CDR3 protein. D genes are given only for firm matches. Rows give clone size only sometimes, using once, few, many, or a class for an expanded clone.

>.|TRBD2|TRBJ2-1|TRBV7-9
TGTGCCAGCAGCGTGACTAGCGGGAGAAGCTCCTACAATGAGCAGTTCTTC
CASSVTSGRSSYNEQFF
>few|.|TRBJ1-6|TRBV10-3
TGTGCCATCAGTGAGTCGGGTCGGGACAATTCACCCCTCCACTTT
CAISESGRDNSPLHF
>few|.|TRBJ2-1|TRBV20-1
TGCAGTGCTAGAGATTGGGATCGTCACGAGCAGTTCTTC
CSARDWDRHEQFF
>.|TRBD1|TRBJ1-2|TRBV5-3
TGTGCCAGCAGCTGGGGGACAGATGGCTACACCTTC
CASSWGTDGYTF
>.|.|TRBJ2-1|TRBV20-1
TGCAGTGCTAGAGAGCTCGGCGGGGCTAGTTCTCACTCCTACAATGAGCAGTTCTTC
CSARELGGASSHSYNEQFF
>.|.|TRBJ2-1|TRBV11-2
TGTGCCAGCAGCTTAGGAGTGGGGCCACGCTATGAGCAGTTCTTC
CASSLGVGPRYEQFF
>.|TRBD1|TRBJ2-3|TRBV10-1
TGCGCCAGCAGGGGACAGGCTAGCACAGATACGCAGTATTTT
CASRGQASTDTQYF
>.|.|TRBJ1-4|TRBV28
TGTGCCAGCAGTTTAGGGCAGTTTAATGAAAAACTGTTTTTT
CASSLGQFNEKLFF
>few|.|TRBJ2-1|TRBV7-2
TGTGCCAGCAGCTTAAGAGGCCAACAGCCGCAGTTCTTC
CASSLRGQQPQFF
>.|.|TRBJ2-2|TRBV23-1
TGCGCCAGCAGCCGGCCGAGGGACAGCGGGGACACCGGGGAGCTGTTTTTT
CASSRPRDSGDTGELFF
>few|TRBD1|TRBJ1-2|TRBV7-8
TGTGCCAGCAGCTTAGCGGTGGGACAGAACTATGGCTACACCTTC
CASSLAVGQNYGYTF
>.|TRBD1|TRBJ2-3|TRBV28
TGTGCCAGCAGCAAACAGGGGTACAGAGATACGCAGTATTTT
CASSKQGYRDTQYF
>few|TRBD1|TRBJ2-7|TRBV30
TGTGCCTGGAGCTGGGACAGGGCCTACGAGCAGTACTTC
CAWSWDRAYEQYF
>few|.|TRBJ1-5|TRBV7-2
TGTGCCAGCAGCCCAGTCCATCAGCCCCAGCATTTT
CASSPVHQPQHF